This TCR beta chain stems from a study of T cell responses to AZD1222 COVID-19 vaccine. Study findings and constraints: Most donors were white British and more were female, and clonal diversity was possibly underestimated. CD4 TCRs associated with vaccination spanned spike, dominating at 160-218 and 743-854. The reported proportion of spike-specific TCRs targeting unmutated variant regions was nearly half.

Note on this clone: Its matching antigen is unknown.

Method: immunoSEQ multiplex PCR; TCRdb's copy keeps in-frame clones and lacks some. The table has around 110,000 clones, about 91% seen once; the top ten hold more than 1.5%. The study pooled second doses at about 4 or about 12 weeks. From germline, CDR1 is MRHNA and CDR2 SNTAGT. V was trimmed by 3 bases and J by 5 bases, leaving 13 bases between them. The CDR3 is 14 amino acids. V and J are TRBV6-4 and TRBJ1-2; tentatively, D is TRBD1 (5 bases). Source: peripheral blood, taken 28 days after the second AZD1222 dose. This clonotype was sampled from an adult who received the AZD1222 COVID-19 vaccine. The CDR3 reads CASSEGAFGYGYTF. The CDR3 coding sequence is TGTGCCAGCAGTGAAGGGGCCTTCGGGTATGGCTACACCTTC.